This T cell receptor (beta chain) appears in the sequencing data of a study of cytomegalovirus exposure and HLA in healthy donors. About this clone itself: Its antigen is as yet unknown.

Whole-study results and caveats: Most TCR sequences were rare, but some public TCRs occurred in many donors.

The primer mix had 60 Vbeta and 13 Jbeta primers. Measured with immunoSEQ multiplex PCR; TCRdb has only the in-frame clones, and not every one. The data contain 95,000 to 150,000 clones, 15% of them singletons. Germline V gene data show CDR1 as GTSNPN and CDR2 as SVGIG (reference sequence). V dropped 4 bases and J dropped 1 base, with 7 bases sitting between them. CDR3 length: 12 residues. The chain joins TRBV30 to TRBJ1-1; D remains ambiguous. The sequenced material came from PBMCs. This clonotype was sampled from a woman younger than 30 in good health and CMV-seronegative. This CDR3 reads CAWNGGNTEAFF. CDR3 in DNA: TGTGCCTGGAACGGAGGGAACACTGAAGCTTTCTTT.